Sequencing of this TCR beta chain was carried out in a study of T cells after yellow fever vaccination (dated by TCRdb to about 2019). Turning to the overall study: The SMART-Seq v4 Ultra Low Input RNA kit was used to prepare libraries from fractions with low cell numbers. To follow T-cell clones before and after both primary and booster YFV17D yellow fever vaccination, bulk TCR alpha and beta repertoires underwent longitudinal sequencing. Two healthy male donors made up the cohort, one aged 18 to 30 years and the other aged 30 to 40 years. Blood was drawn at multiple timepoints before and after primary and secondary immunization, with bulk PBMC replicates and cell subsets isolated.

This specimen's treatment or condition label, interpreted: live attenuated yellow fever vaccine strain. At every blood-draw timepoint, two biological replicates of bulk PBMCs were collected. A standard Ficoll-Paque protocol was used to isolate PBMCs from peripheral blood. RNA was extracted with TriZol from bulk PBMCs, CD4 and CD8 fractions, and dextramer-positive and dextramer-negative fractions. TCR cDNA was synthesized by 5'RACE template switching, which introduced a universal primer site and unique molecular identifiers. cDNA synthesis was primed from both the TCR alpha and TCR beta constant segments. Two PCR steps were used to amplify libraries, with sample barcodes and sequencing adapters being added in the second step. Sequencing of libraries was done on Illumina HiSeq 2500 (2x100 bp) or NovaSeq (2x150 bp). The paper's data handling went like this. Demultiplexing of reads and collapsing into UMI consensus sequences were performed with MIGEC, and V(D)J alignment was carried out with MiXCR. Vaccine-responding clonotypes were defined with edgeR using replicate PBMC samples, requiring FDR below 0.01 and a log2 fold change above 5 up to day 15. Bulk clonotypes were assigned CD4 or CD8 identity according to which sequenced CD4 or CD8 repertoire held them at higher abundance. Through fastp at Q25 and MiXCR, TCRdb rebuilt clones from the public reads, retaining in-frame beta chains. CDR3 protein sequences are deduplicated, and each keeps its most common genes and DNA. TCRdb's processing, not the study's, gives the V and J calls here. Across this sample there are some 500,000 distinct CDR3 sequences, with roughly 14% seen only once. The ten largest clones add up to about an eighth of the sample.

V is cut by 6 bases and J by 1 base, and the space between the germline ends is 9 bases. There are 13 amino acids in the CDR3, from cysteine to phenylalanine inclusive. The retained sequence is limited to the CDR3, 39 bases, with the frame set at the first base. As encoded in the germline V gene, CDR1 is MNHNS while CDR2 is SASEGT. Results the study describes overall, beyond this receptor: Most clones expanded after primary vaccination (approximately 96% of CD4 and 88% of CD8) were re-detected after the booster, suggesting that broad memory maintenance occurred. The secondary T-cell response was found to be weaker but faster than the primary response, with a peak reached on day 5 rather than on day 15. FACS-sorted repertoires could contain abundant contaminating clonotypes from the bulk population, so computational filtering was required. Because only two donors were included in the study, the extent to which the findings can be generalized is limited. A small fraction of clonotypes showed up in both the CD4 and CD8 compartments, probably as a result of convergent recombination.

This clonotype has only a few counts. It has no known antigen specificity. Per-nucleotide qualities are absent, and no much larger clonotype sits a single base away. This sample comprised PBMCs, obtained on the day of the yellow fever booster vaccination. Rearrangement joined TRBV6-1 to TRBJ1-1; no D gene is confidently identified. The sequence was collected from a man aged 25-40 years who received the YFV17D yellow fever vaccine. The CDR3 has the sequence CASRETWNTEAFF. The nucleotides are TGTGCCAGCAGGGAAACTTGGAACACTGAAGCTTTCTTT.